This TCR beta chain was identified during a study of blood T cell repertoires in COVID-19. Across the study: Collection of acute and convalescent COVID-19 samples took place in the United States, Italy and Spain. Sample material is recorded as cDNA or gDNA derived from T cells, B-cell-depleted T cells, or PBMCs.

Original data processing: Researchers report that nucleated cell counts were estimated from reference gene primer amplification. Sequencing used immunoSEQ multiplex PCR; TCRdb keeps in-frame clones, though not all of them. Clone size and the V and J calls come from that table; the DNA yielded D and trimming. The data contain about 36,000 clones, 90% of them singletons. The sample taken for sequencing was peripheral blood. The source is a man aged 55-75 years with active or convalescent COVID-19.

The DNA for the CDR3 is TGTGCCAGCAGTTCTACAATCCAGGGGTCAGAAAAACTGTTTTTT. It codes for CASSSTIQGSEKLFF. This chain joins TRBV28 and TRBJ1-4, with D tentatively TRBD1 (6 bases). CDR1 and CDR2 from the germline V gene are MDHEN and SYDVKM. V gave up 4 bases and J gave up 8 bases, with 17 bases separating them. This CDR3 has 15 residues.